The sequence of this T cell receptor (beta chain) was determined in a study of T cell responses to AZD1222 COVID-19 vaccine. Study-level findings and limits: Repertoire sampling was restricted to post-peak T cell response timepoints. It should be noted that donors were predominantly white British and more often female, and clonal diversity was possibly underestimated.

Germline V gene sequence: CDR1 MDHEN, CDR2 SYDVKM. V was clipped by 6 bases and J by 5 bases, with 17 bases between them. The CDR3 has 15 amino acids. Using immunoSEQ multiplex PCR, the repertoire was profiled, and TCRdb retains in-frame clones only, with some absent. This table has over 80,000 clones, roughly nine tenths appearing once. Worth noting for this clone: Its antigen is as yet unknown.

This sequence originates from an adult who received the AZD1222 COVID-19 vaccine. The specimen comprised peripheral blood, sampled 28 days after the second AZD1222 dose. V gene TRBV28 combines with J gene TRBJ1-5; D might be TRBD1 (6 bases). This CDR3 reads CASRRVQGPHQPQHF. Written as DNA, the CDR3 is TGTGCCAGCAGACGGGTACAGGGACCCCATCAGCCCCAGCATTTT.